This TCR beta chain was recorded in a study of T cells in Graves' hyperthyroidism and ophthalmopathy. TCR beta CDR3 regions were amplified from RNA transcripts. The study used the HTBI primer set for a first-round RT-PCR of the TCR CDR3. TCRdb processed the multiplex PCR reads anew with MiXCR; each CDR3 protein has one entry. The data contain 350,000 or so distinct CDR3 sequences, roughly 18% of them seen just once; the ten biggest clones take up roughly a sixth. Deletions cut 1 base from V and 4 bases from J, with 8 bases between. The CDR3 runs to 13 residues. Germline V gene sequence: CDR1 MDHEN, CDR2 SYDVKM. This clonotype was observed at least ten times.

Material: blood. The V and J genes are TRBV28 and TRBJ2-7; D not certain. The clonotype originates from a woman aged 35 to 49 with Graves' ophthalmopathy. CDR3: CASSLSGYYEQYF. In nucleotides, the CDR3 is TGTGCCAGCAGTTTATCTGGATATTACGAGCAGTACTTC.